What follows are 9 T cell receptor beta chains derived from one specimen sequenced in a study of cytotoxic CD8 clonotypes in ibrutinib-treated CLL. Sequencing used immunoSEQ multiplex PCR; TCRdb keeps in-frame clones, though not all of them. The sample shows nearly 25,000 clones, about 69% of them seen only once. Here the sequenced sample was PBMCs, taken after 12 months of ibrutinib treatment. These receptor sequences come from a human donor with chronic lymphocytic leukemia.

This CDR3 reads CASRHGQGKTGELFF. CDR3 nucleotide sequence: TGTGCCAGCAGACACGGACAGGGAAAGACCGGGGAGCTGTTTTTT. V usage is TRBV2 and J usage is TRBJ2-2; 8 positions agree with TRBD1. Germline values: CDR1 SNHLY, CDR2 FYNNEI. V shed 6 bases, J shed 5 bases, and the junction held 8 bases outside the gene matches. This CDR3 has 15 amino acids.

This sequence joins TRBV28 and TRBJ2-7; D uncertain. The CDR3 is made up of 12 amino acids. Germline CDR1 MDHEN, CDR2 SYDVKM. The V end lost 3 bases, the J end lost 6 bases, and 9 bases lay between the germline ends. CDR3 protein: CASSFLSGEQYF. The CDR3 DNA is TGTGCCAGCAGTTTCCTCTCGGGCGAGCAGTACTTC.

The DNA for the CDR3 is TGTGCCAGTCGCCCATCGAGCTCTGGAAACACCATATATTTT. Amino acids: CASRPSSSGNTIYF. This rearrangement joins TRBV19 to TRBJ1-3, with no clear D. The V end was cut by 8 bases, the J end by 0 bases, with 11 bases between. Germline-derived CDR1 and CDR2 are LNHDA and SQIVND (reference sequence). This CDR3 contains 14 residues.

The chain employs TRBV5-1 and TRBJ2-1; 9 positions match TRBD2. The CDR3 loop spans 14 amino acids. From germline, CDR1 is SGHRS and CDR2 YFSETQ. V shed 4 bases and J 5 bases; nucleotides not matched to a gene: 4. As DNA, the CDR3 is TGCGCCAGCAGCCCCGGGACTAGCCACAATGAGCAGTTCTTC. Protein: CASSPGTSHNEQFF.

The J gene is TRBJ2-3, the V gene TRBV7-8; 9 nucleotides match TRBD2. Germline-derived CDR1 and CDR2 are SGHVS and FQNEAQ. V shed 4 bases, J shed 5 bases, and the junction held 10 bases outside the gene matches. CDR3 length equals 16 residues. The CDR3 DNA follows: TGTGCCAGCAGCTGGGGTAGCGGGGGAACTGGAGATACGCAGTATTTT. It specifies CASSWGSGGTGDTQYF.

CDR3 sequence reads: CAWSRGPNQPQHF. The CDR3 nucleotides are TGTGCCTGGTCCCGGGGCCCCAATCAGCCCCAGCATTTT. The genes are TRBV30 and TRBJ1-5, with D possibly matching TRBD1 (5 bases). The CDR3 has 13 amino acids. Per the germline V gene, CDR1 is GTSNPN and CDR2 is SVGIG (reference sequence). V was clipped by 5 bases and J by 3 bases, with 11 bases between them.

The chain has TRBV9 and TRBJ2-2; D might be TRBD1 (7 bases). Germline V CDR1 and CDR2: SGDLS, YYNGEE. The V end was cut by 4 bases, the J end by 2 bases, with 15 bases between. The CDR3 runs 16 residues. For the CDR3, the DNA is TGTGCCAGCAGCCAGGGGGGTTCCCTCAACACCGGGGAGCTGTTTTTT. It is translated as CASSQGGSLNTGELFF.

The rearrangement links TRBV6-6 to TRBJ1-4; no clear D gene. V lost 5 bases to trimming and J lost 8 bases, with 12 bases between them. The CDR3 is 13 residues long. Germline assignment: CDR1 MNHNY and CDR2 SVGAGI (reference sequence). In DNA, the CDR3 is TGTGCCAGCAGTCCCCTTTTAGGGGAAAAACTGTTTTTT. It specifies CASSPLLGEKLFF.

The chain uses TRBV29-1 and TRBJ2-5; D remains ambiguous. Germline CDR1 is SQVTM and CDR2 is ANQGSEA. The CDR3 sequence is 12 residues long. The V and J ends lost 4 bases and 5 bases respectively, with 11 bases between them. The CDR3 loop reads CSVVPNKETQYF. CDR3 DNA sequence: TGCAGCGTTGTACCCAACAAGGAGACCCAGTACTTC.